The 15 T cell receptor beta chains given below trace back to one sample, sequenced in a study of T-cell reconstitution after alpha-beta-depleted transplantation in children. It was with unique molecular identifiers that the TCRbeta library was prepared. A single record per CDR3 protein comes from TCRdb applying MiXCR to the PCR reads. The sample has about 610,000 distinct CDR3 sequences, about 11% seen once. The sequenced sample was PBMCs from the stem cell graft donor, obtained from the stem cell graft. The receptors shown here come from a human donor who donated a stem cell graft to a child with acute myeloid leukemia.

The rearrangement uses TRBV7-2 and TRBJ2-7; a possible D gene is TRBD2 (6 bases). The V end lost 1 base, the J end lost 5 bases, and 18 bases lay between the germline ends. Germline-derived CDR1 and CDR2 are SGHTA and FQGNSA. CDR3 size: 16 residues. In DNA form, the CDR3 reads TGTGCCAGCAGCTTAGAAGGTAGCGGACGAGGCCACGAGCAGTACTTC. Amino acids: CASSLEGSGRGHEQYF.

This clonotype has only a few counts. A much bigger clone sits one base away, suggesting this may be a read error. The chain carries TRBV9 and TRBJ2-3, with 9 bases identical to TRBD2. The CDR3 contains 15 residues. The V gene's germline CDR1 is SGDLS and CDR2 YYNGEE. The junction had 1 base not matched to a gene; V was cut back by 2 bases and J by 0 bases. The CDR3 DNA reads as TGTGCCAGCAGCGTTAGCGGGAGAAGCACAGATACGCAGTATTTT. It yields the protein CASSVSGRSTDTQYF.

The chain is built from TRBV12-3 or TRBV12-4 and TRBJ2-7; 7 nucleotides match TRBD1. Trimming removed 5 bases from V and 1 base from J; junction bases left unmatched: 11. The CDR3 length is 16 residues. CDR3 loop: CASSPRGGPLSYEQYF. The CDR3 DNA follows: TGTGCCAGCAGTCCCCGAGGGGGCCCCCTATCCTACGAGCAGTACTTC.

V gene TRBV28 combines with J gene TRBJ2-7; the match to TRBD2 covers 9 bases. CDR3 length: 16 amino acids. V lost 6 bases and J lost 0; bases outside the gene matches: 9. The germline V gene encodes CDR1 MDHEN and CDR2 SYDVKM. The CDR3 region has the DNA TGTGCCAGCAGGGAGTGGGGTAGCGGGAGCTCCTACGAGCAGTACTTC. Its protein is CASREWGSGSSYEQYF.

The sample holds a few counts of this clonotype. The chain couples TRBV7-3 to TRBJ2-7; D perhaps matches TRBD2 (6 bases). CDR3 length: 13 residues. Trimming shortened V by 4 bases and J by 2 bases, and 9 bases separated the two germline ends. Germline CDR1 and CDR2: SGHTA and FQGTGA. The CDR3 DNA reads TGTGCCAGCAGCTCTGCGGGAACCTACGAGCAGTACTTC. Translating it yields CASSSAGTYEQYF.

This clonotype appeared a few times. CDR3 nucleotides: TGTGCCAGCAGCTTAACTCCAACCCAGACATACTACGAGCAGTACTTC. This gives the protein CASSLTPTQTYYEQYF. The chain recombines TRBV7-3 with TRBJ2-7; D gene uncertain. V lost 0 bases and J 3 bases, leaving 15 bases between the germline ends. From germline, CDR1 is SGHTA and CDR2 FQGTGA. CDR3 length: 16 amino acids.

The V call is TRBV9, the J call TRBJ1-3, with D possibly matching TRBD1 (6 bases). The CDR3 totals 14 residues. The V gene's germline CDR1 is SGDLS and CDR2 YYNGEE. V was pared by 4 bases and J by 4 bases, with 12 bases between. CDR3 amino acids: CASSSGTNGNTIYF. The CDR3, as DNA: TGTGCCAGCAGCTCCGGGACAAACGGAAACACCATATATTTT.

This clonotype was observed at least ten times. The chain couples TRBV9 to TRBJ1-6; D unresolved. The V gene's germline CDR1 is SGDLS and CDR2 YYNGEE. With 3 bases removed from V and 0 bases from J, the gap between germline ends came to 7 bases. This CDR3 comprises 15 residues. The CDR3 DNA follows: TGTGCCAGCAGCGGTTTGGGCTCCTATAATTCACCCCTCCACTTT. Translating it yields CASSGLGSYNSPLHF.

This clonotype appeared many times. J is TRBJ2-1 and V is TRBV28, with a possible D match to TRBD2 (5 bases). Germline V gene lookup returns CDR1 MDHEN and CDR2 SYDVKM. This CDR3 comprises 16 residues. V was cut by 6 bases and J by 0 bases, with 15 bases left in between. The CDR3 here is CASSPFPSGSYNEQFF. The CDR3 DNA reads as TGTGCCAGCAGCCCTTTCCCGAGCGGCTCCTACAATGAGCAGTTCTTC.

In this sample, this clonotype turned up many times. V and J are TRBV6-2 or TRBV6-3 and TRBJ2-3; D gene uncertain. CDR1 and CDR2 from the germline V gene are MNHEY and SVGEGT. The CDR3 totals 13 residues. The V end lost 4 bases, the J end lost 1 base, and 6 bases lay between the germline ends. The CDR3 nucleotides read TGTGCCAGCAGTTTCCAACGCACAGATACGCAGTATTTT. Encoded protein: CASSFQRTDTQYF.

This clonotype has just a few counts. V is TRBV9 and J is TRBJ2-2; 14 nucleotides match TRBD2. The CDR3 has 17 amino acids. The ends lost 4 bases at V and 6 bases at J; junction bases unmatched: 8. Germline CDR1 and CDR2: SGDLS and YYNGEE. The DNA for the CDR3 is TGTGCCAGCAGCCCAACCCCGACTAGCGGGAGGGCCGGGGAGCTGTTTTTT. It yields the protein CASSPTPTSGRAGELFF.

This clonotype was found a few times. The genes are TRBV7-2 and TRBJ2-5, with D uncertain. Trimming left V 4 bases short and J 5 bases short, with 11 bases between. Germline V CDR1 and CDR2: SGHTA, FQGNSA. The CDR3 contains 13 residues. The CDR3, as DNA: TGTGCCAGCAGCTCCTGGGCCGGGGAGACCCAGTACTTC. Amino acid sequence: CASSSWAGETQYF. The full variable domain, completed using reference TRBV7-2 and TRBJ2-5, is GAGVSQSPSNKVTEKGKDVELRCDPISGHTALYWYRQSLGQGLEFLIYFQGNSAPDKSGLPSDRFSAERTGGSVSTLTIQRTQQEDSAVYLCASSSWAGETQYFGPGTRLLVL.

J is TRBJ1-6 and V is TRBV5-5, with D tentatively TRBD1 (6 bases). CDR1 SGHKS and CDR2 YYEKEE come from the germline V gene (reference sequence). With 1 base removed from V and 9 bases from J, the gap between germline ends came to 20 bases. This CDR3 has 17 residues. The CDR3 DNA sequence: TGTGCCAGCAGCTTGTTCCCAGGGGAGCTAGTGGGTTCACCCCTCCACTTT. Translation: CASSLFPGELVGSPLHF. Full variable domain (missing parts from reference TRBV5-5 and TRBJ1-6): DAGVTQSPTHLIKTRGQQVTLRCSPISGHKSVSWYQQVLGQGPQFIFQYYEKEERGRGNFPDRFSARQFPNYSSELNVNALLLGDSALYLCASSLFPGELVGSPLHFGNGTRLTVT.

This clonotype showed up many times. The chain links TRBV4-1 to TRBJ2-3; 13 nucleotides agree with TRBD2. The CDR3 runs 21 residues. V was pared by 1 base and J by 2 bases, with 15 bases of the junction left unmatched. The germline V gene encodes CDR1 MGHRA and CDR2 YSYEKL. The CDR3 DNA reads as TGCGCCAGCAGCCAAGCGTTTTATGTCGGACTAGCGGGAGAGTTCACAGATACGCAGTATTTT. Its protein product is CASSQAFYVGLAGEFTDTQYF.

This clonotype turned up a few times. The junction shows a germline mismatch at one end, possibly a read error. This rearrangement joins TRBV20-1 to TRBJ2-1, with 14 bases that match TRBD2. The CDR3 length is 18 residues. Germline V gene lookup returns CDR1 DFQATT and CDR2 SNEGSKA (reference sequence). CDR3: CSAGYTSGTSGGRLEQLF. The CDR3, as DNA: TGCAGTGCTGGATACACCTCCGGGACTAGCGGGGGAAGACTTGAGCAGCTCTTC.